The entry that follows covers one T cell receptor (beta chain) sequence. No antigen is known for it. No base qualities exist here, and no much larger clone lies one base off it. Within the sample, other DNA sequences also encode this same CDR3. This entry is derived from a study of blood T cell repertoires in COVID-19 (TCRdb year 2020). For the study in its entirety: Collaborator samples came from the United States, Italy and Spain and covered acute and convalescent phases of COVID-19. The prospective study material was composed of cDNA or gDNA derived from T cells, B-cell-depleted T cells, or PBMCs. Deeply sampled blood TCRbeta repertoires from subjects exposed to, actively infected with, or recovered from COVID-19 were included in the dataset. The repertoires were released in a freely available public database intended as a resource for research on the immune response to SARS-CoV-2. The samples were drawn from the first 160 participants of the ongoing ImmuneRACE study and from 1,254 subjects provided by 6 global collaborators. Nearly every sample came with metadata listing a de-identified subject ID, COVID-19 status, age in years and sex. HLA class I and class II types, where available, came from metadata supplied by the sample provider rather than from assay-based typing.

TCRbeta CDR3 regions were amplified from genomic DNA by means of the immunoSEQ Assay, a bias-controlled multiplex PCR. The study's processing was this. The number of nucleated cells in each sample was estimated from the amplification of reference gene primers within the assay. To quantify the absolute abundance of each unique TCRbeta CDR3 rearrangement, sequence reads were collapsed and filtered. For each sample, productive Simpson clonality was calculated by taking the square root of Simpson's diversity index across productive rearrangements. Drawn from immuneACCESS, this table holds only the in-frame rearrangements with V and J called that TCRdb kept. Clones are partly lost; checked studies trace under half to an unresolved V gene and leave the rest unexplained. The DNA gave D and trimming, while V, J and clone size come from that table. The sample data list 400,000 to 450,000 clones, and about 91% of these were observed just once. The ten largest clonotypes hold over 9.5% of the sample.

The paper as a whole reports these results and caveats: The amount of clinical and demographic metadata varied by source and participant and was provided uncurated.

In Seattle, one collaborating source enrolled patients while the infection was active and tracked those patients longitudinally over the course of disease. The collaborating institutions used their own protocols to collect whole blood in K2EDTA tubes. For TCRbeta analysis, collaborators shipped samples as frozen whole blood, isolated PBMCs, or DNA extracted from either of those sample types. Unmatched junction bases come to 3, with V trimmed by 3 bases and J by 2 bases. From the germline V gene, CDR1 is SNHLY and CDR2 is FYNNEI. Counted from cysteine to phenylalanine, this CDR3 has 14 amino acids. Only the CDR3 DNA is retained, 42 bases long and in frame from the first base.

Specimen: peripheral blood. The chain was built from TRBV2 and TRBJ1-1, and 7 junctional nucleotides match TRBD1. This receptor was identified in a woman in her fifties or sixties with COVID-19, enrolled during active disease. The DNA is TGTGCCAGCAGTGACAGGGGGAGAAACACTGAAGCTTTCTTT. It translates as CASSDRGRNTEAFF. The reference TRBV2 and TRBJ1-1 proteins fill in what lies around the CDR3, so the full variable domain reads EPEVTQTPSHQVTQMGQEVILRCVPISNHLYFYWYRQILGQKVEFLVSFYNNEISEKSEIFDDQFSVERPDGSNFTLKIRSTKLEDSAMYFCASSDRGRNTEAFFGQGTRLTVV.